This TCR beta chain was captured in a study of T-cell memory formation after mild COVID-19. About the research overall: Clusters of TCRs were largely donor specific.

This clonotype was picked up a small number of times. What it binds is not known. Trimming cost V 4 bases and J 4 bases; bases outside gene matches: 6. The CDR3 extends over 14 amino acids. CDR1 SGHTA and CDR2 FQGNSA come from the germline V gene. Each CDR3 protein gets one entry after TCRdb re-called the 5' RACE reads with MiXCR. The sample records roughly 250,000 distinct CDR3 sequences, roughly 17% being singletons. Study-wide points: CD4+ contracting clones lay mainly in CM and EM, CD8+ ones in EMRA. Later expanders leaned toward CD4+, whereas clones contracting from day 15 to 85 were balanced CD4/CD8.

This rearrangement joins TRBV7-2 to TRBJ2-7; 8 positions agree with TRBD1. The sequence came from a man aged 18 to 29 who had mild COVID-19 (a few samples of this study predate the infection). Cell type and time point are not known. Sequencing input: PBMCs or a T cell subset sorted from them (not recorded which). The CDR3, as DNA: TGTGCCAGCAGCTCGAGACAGGGGCCATACGAGCAGTACTTC. Translating it yields CASSSRQGPYEQYF.